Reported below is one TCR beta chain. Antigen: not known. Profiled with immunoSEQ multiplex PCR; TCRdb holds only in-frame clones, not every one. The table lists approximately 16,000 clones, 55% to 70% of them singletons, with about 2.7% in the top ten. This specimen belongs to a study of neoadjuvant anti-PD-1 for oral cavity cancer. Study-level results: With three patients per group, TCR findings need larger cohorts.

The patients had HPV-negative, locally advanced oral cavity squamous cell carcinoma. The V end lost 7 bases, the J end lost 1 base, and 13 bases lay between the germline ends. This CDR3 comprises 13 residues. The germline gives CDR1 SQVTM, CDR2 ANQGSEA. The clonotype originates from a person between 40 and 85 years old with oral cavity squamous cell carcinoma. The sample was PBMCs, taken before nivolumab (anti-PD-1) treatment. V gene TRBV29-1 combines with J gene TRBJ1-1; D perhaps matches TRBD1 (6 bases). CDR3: CSGTQGGNTEAFF. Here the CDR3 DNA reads TGCAGCGGTACACAGGGAGGGAACACTGAAGCTTTCTTT.